This T cell receptor beta chain was captured by sequencing in a study of T cell responses to AZD1222 COVID-19 vaccine. Clones were sequenced by immunoSEQ multiplex PCR, and TCRdb holds only the in-frame ones, with some missing. This sample carries roughly 120,000 clones, more than 85% of them seen once, and the ten largest clones take just under 3%. This CDR3 is 14 amino acids long. Germline V gene lookup returns CDR1 SGHRS and CDR2 YFSETQ. Germline trimming cut 4 bases from V and 3 bases from J; bases unmatched to any gene: 3. This receptor was taken from an adult in good health. Sequenced here: peripheral blood, sampled on day 0 of AZD1222 vaccination. V is TRBV5-1 and J is TRBJ2-2; 7 bases match TRBD1. The CDR3 region has the DNA TGCGCCAGCAGCACCCAGGGGGACACCGGGGAGCTGTTTTTT. It yields the protein CASSTQGDTGELFF.